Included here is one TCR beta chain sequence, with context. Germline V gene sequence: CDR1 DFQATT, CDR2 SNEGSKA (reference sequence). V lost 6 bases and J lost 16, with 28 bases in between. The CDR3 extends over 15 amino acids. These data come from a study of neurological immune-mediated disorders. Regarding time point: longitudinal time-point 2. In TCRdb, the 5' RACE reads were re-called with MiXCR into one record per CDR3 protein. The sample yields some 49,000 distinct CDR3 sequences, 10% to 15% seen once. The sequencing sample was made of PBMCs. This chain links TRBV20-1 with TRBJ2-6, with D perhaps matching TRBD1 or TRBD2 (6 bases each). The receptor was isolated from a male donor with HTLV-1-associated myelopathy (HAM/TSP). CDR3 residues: CSARSEGPGANALTF. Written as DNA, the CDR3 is TGCAGTGCCAGATCGGAGGGGCCGGGGGCCAACGCACTGACTTTC.